The clone carrying this TCR beta chain showed up many times. Its specificity is unknown. The hyperthyroidism patients had all been newly diagnosed, and their disease duration was under 2 months. Their ages ranged from 18 to 65 years. CDR3 length: 12 residues. Germline values: CDR1 SNHLY, CDR2 FYNNEI. Unmatched junction bases numbered 6, after V lost 11 bases and J lost 2 bases. The entry originates in a study of T cells in Graves' hyperthyroidism and ophthalmopathy. Study results and limitations: The model anticipated ophthalmopathy a median approximately 6.6 months pre-onset.

Amplified regions were TCR beta CDR3 sequences from RNA transcripts. First-round RT-PCR targeting the TCR CDR3 was performed with the HTBI primer set. TCRdb re-derived calls from the multiplex PCR reads in MiXCR, one entry per CDR3 protein. Found here are 150,000 or so distinct CDR3 sequences, less than 25% of them singletons; the top ten hold more than 60%. Specimen: blood. This clonotype was obtained from a woman aged 50 to 65 with Graves' hyperthyroidism that later progressed to Graves' ophthalmopathy. The chain couples TRBV2 to TRBJ2-7, with 7 bases matching TRBD2. The CDR3 nucleotides read TGTGCCCTGGGAGGGTCGGCCTACGAGCAGTACTTC. Its protein is CALGGSAYEQYF.